This T cell receptor (beta chain) was sequenced for a study of blood T cell repertoires in COVID-19. The V and J ends lost 3 bases and 4 bases respectively, with 4 bases between them. The germline V gene has CDR1 MDHEN and CDR2 SYDVKM. The CDR3 has 11 residues. Profiling relied on immunoSEQ multiplex PCR, and the TCRdb table lists in-frame clones only, not all of them. The repertoire consists of approximately 250,000 clones, with 91% occurring once and the leading ten covering approximately 3%. Sequenced: PBMCs or T cells enriched from blood (not recorded which). This rearrangement joins TRBV28 to TRBJ2-7, with D uncertain. The receptor's source is a man aged 40-49 years who had been exposed to COVID-19. CDR3 amino acids: CASSFRYEQYF. The DNA of the CDR3 is TGTGCCAGCAGTTTTCGGTACGAGCAGTACTTC.